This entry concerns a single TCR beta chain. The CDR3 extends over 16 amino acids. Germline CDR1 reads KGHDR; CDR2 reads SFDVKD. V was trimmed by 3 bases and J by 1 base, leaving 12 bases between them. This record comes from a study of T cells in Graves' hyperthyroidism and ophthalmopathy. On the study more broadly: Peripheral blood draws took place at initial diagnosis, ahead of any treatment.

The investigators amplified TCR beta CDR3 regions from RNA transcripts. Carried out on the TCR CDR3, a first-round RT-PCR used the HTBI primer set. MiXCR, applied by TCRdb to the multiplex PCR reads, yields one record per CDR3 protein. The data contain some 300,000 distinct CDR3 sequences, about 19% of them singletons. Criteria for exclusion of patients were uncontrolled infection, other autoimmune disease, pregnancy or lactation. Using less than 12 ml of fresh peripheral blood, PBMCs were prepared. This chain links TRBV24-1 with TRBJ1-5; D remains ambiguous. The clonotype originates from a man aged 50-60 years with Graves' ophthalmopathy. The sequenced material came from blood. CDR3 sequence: CATSDRALGSNQPQHF. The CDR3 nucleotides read TGTGCCACCAGTGATCGGGCCCTCGGCAGCAATCAGCCCCAGCATTTT.